Each of the 31 T cell receptor beta chains below was sequenced from the same sample in a study of blood T cell repertoires in COVID-19. TCRdb keeps only in-frame clones here, not all; method: immunoSEQ multiplex PCR. Of more than 400,000 clones listed, around 85% are singletons. Sequencing was done on a sample of peripheral blood. The receptors shown here come from a human donor in a cohort sampled during active COVID-19.

The chain combines TRBV7-8 with TRBJ1-2; 7 bases are shared with TRBD1. Per germline, CDR1 SGHVS and CDR2 FQNEAQ. The CDR3 loop spans 13 amino acids. The trim removed 0 bases at V and 8 bases at J, leaving 3 bases unmatched. CDR3 protein: CASSLAQDRGYTF. The CDR3 bases are TGTGCCAGCAGCTTAGCGCAGGACAGGGGCTACACCTTC. The entire variable domain, with the rest obtained from reference TRBV7-8 and TRBJ1-2, is as follows: GAGVSQSPRYKVAKRGQDVALRCDPISGHVSLFWYQQALGQGPEFLTYFQNEAQLDKSGLPSDRFFAERPEGSVSTLKIQRTQQEDSAVYLCASSLAQDRGYTFGSGTRLTVV.

This chain uses TRBV30 with TRBJ2-5, with D unresolved. The CDR3 is 12 residues long. CDR1 and CDR2 (germline): GTSNPN, SVGIG (reference sequence). With 2 bases removed from V and 4 bases from J, the gap between germline ends came to 8 bases. The CDR3, as DNA: TGTGCCTGGAGTTCGAGTGTAGAGACCCAGTACTTC. It specifies CAWSSSVETQYF.

The J gene is TRBJ1-3, the V gene TRBV5-4, with 12 bases that match TRBD1. Germline CDR1 and CDR2: SGHNT and YYREEE (reference sequence). The CDR3 spans 13 residues. Germline trimming cut 4 bases from V and 10 bases from J; bases unmatched to any gene: 3. The chain's CDR3 is CASSPGQGATIYF. The CDR3 nucleotides read TGTGCCAGCAGCCCGGGACAGGGGGCAACCATATATTTT. Together with reference TRBV5-4 and TRBJ1-3, the CDR3 gives the full variable domain: ETGVTQSPTHLIKTRGQQVTLRCSSQSGHNTVSWYQQALGQGPQFIFQYYREEENGRGNFPPRFSGLQFPNYSSELNVNALELDDSALYLCASSPGQGATIYFGEGSWLTVV.

The J gene is TRBJ2-3, the V gene TRBV5-1; no clear D. V shed 0 bases and J shed 2 bases, with 16 bases lying between them. The germline V gene encodes CDR1 SGHRS and CDR2 YFSETQ. This CDR3 has 17 amino acids. CDR3 bases: TGCGCCAGCAGCTTGGGAGAGAACCTCGTGATCACAGATACGCAGTATTTT. Amino acids: CASSLGENLVITDTQYF.

The gene calls are TRBV6-5 and TRBJ1-2; the match to TRBD1 covers 9 bases. The V gene's germline CDR1 is MNHEY and CDR2 SVGAGI. This CDR3 spans 14 amino acids. With 10 bases clipped from V and 8 bases from J, the junction kept 14 bases outside the gene matches. CDR3 amino acids: CATIWEQGARGYTF. The CDR3 DNA reads as TGTGCCACTATCTGGGAACAGGGGGCGCGGGGCTACACCTTC.

This clone is a singleton in its sample. The rearrangement joins TRBV3-1 (or the pseudogene TRBV3-2) to TRBJ1-1; TRBD1 aligns across 7 bases. CDR3 length: 14 residues. The V gene end was trimmed by 5 bases and the J gene end by 1 base; junction bases not matched to a gene: 4. Germline V gene data show CDR1 as LGHDT and CDR2 as YNNKEL (reference sequence). Here the CDR3 reads CASSGRDRNTEAFF. The CDR3 DNA sequence: TGTGCCAGCAGCGGTCGGGACAGGAACACTGAAGCTTTCTTT.

The rearrangement uses TRBV28 and TRBJ2-1; tentatively, D is TRBD2 (5 bases). Germline CDR1 and CDR2: MDHEN and SYDVKM. CDR3 length: 16 amino acids. Trimming shortened V by 8 bases and J by 0 bases, and 17 bases separated the two germline ends. CDR3 loop: CASPPAEPSSYNEQFF. The CDR3 nucleotides are TGTGCCAGCCCACCAGCGGAACCGAGCTCCTACAATGAGCAGTTCTTC. The full variable domain, completed using reference TRBV28 and TRBJ2-1, is DVKVTQSSRYLVKRTGEKVFLECVQDMDHENMFWYRQDPGLGLRLIYFSYDVKMKEKGDIPEGYSVSREKKERFSLILESASTNQTSMYLCASPPAEPSSYNEQFFGPGTRLTVL.

J is TRBJ2-7 and V is TRBV6-5; D is perhaps TRBD2 (6 bases). The germline V gene has CDR1 MNHEY and CDR2 SVGAGI. CDR3 length: 13 residues. V was clipped by 8 bases and J by 4 bases, with 15 bases between them. The CDR3 region has the DNA TGTGCCAGCTCTCTAGGGACTTTTTACGAGCAGTACTTC. This encodes CASSLGTFYEQYF.

The rearrangement uses TRBV4-3 and TRBJ1-4, with D possibly TRBD1 on 6 matching bases. This CDR3 contains 18 residues. Germline V CDR1 and CDR2: LGHNA, YSLEER. Trimming removed 2 bases at V and 4 bases at J, with 20 bases between. The CDR3 protein is CASSQRGLGFRGNEKLFF. In nucleotides, the CDR3 is TGCGCCAGCAGCCAAAGGGGCCTGGGTTTCAGGGGTAATGAAAAACTGTTTTTT.

The genes are TRBV5-1 and TRBJ2-1; 11 nucleotides agree with TRBD2. V was clipped by 0 bases and J by 6 bases; unmatched bases: 2. Germline V gene sequence: CDR1 SGHRS, CDR2 YFSETQ. The CDR3 is made up of 15 amino acids. CDR3: CASSLGTSGPNEQFF. The CDR3 DNA follows: TGCGCCAGCAGCTTGGGGACTAGCGGGCCCAATGAGCAGTTCTTC.

The chain links TRBV5-4 to TRBJ2-1, with 9 bases identical to TRBD2. This CDR3 region has 16 residues. Looked up from germline, CDR1 is SGHNT and CDR2 is YYREEE (reference sequence). Trimming removed 4 bases from V and 0 bases from J; junction bases left unmatched: 5. The CDR3 nucleotides are TGTGCCAGCAGCCGTAGCGGGAGCAGCTCCTACAATGAGCAGTTCTTC. Its protein product is CASSRSGSSSYNEQFF.

The chain employs TRBV19 and TRBJ1-5; possibly TRBD1 for D (5 bases). V gave up 5 bases and J gave up 3 bases, with 8 bases separating them. The CDR3 loop spans 13 amino acids. From germline, CDR1 is LNHDA and CDR2 SQIVND (reference sequence). The CDR3 DNA reads as TGTGCCAGTAGTGACAGACCCAATCAGCCCCAGCATTTT. Translated, it gives CASSDRPNQPQHF.

In this sample, this clone turned up once. The chain uses TRBV30 and TRBJ2-1; no clear D. V lost 2 bases and J lost 4, with 9 bases in between. The germline V gene encodes CDR1 GTSNPN and CDR2 SVGIG (reference sequence). This CDR3 comprises 13 residues. CDR3 sequence (DNA): TGTGCCTGGAGTCCCCTGAGTTACAATGAGCAGTTCTTC. This sequence encodes CAWSPLSYNEQFF.

The gene calls are TRBV5-6 and TRBJ1-1; D unresolved. CDR3 length: 14 amino acids. The V end was cut by 1 base, the J end by 1 base, with 8 bases between. Germline lookup yields CDR1 SGHDT and CDR2 YYEEEE. The CDR3 DNA sequence: TGTGCCAGCAGCTTGTTGGACTGGAACACTGAAGCTTTCTTT. Protein: CASSLLDWNTEAFF.

This chain uses TRBV6-5 with TRBJ1-5, with D perhaps matching TRBD1 (5 bases). Between the trimmed V and J ends, which lost 5 bases and 6 bases, there was a span of 17 bases. Germline CDR1 and CDR2: MNHEY and SVGAGI. The CDR3 loop spans 15 amino acids. The CDR3 loop is CASSPREVFIQPQHF. The CDR3 DNA is TGTGCCAGCAGTCCCAGGGAGGTATTCATTCAGCCCCAGCATTTT.

A word on this clone: Since a much larger clone is just one base distant, this may be a read error. This chain uses TRBV5-6 with TRBJ2-7; D remains ambiguous. This CDR3 is 13 amino acids long. Germline V lookup: CDR1 SGHDT, CDR2 YYEEEE. V was cut by 2 bases and J by 0 bases, with 6 bases left in between. CDR3 sequence: CASSFTGSYEQYF. The CDR3 DNA reads as TGTGCCAGCAGCTTTACGGGCTCCTACGAGCAGTACTTC.

The genes are TRBV30 and TRBJ2-1; unclear D gene. CDR1 is GTSNPN, CDR2 SVGIG, per germline (reference sequence). Trimming removed 4 bases from V and 0 bases from J, with 10 bases in between. The length of the CDR3 is 14 residues. CDR3 protein: CAWMGRSSYNEQFF. In DNA, the CDR3 is TGTGCCTGGATGGGTAGGAGCTCCTACAATGAGCAGTTCTTC.

The genes are TRBV5-6 and TRBJ2-1; D unclear. With 4 bases removed from V and 5 bases from J, the gap between germline ends came to 7 bases. CDR1 SGHDT and CDR2 YYEEEE come from the germline V gene. This CDR3 is built from 12 residues. The CDR3, as DNA: TGTGCCAGCAGCCCGGTCGACAATGAGCAGTTCTTC. This codes for CASSPVDNEQFF.

The V call is TRBV7-9, the J call TRBJ2-5; 7 nucleotides agree with TRBD2. The CDR3 is 15 amino acids. V dropped 10 bases and J dropped 7; count of bases not matched to a gene: 18. Germline V gene data show CDR1 as SEHNR and CDR2 as FQNEAQ (reference sequence). CDR3 region: CATRVAGGSSGTQYF. Written as DNA, the CDR3 is TGTGCCACCCGCGTCGCTGGCGGGAGCTCAGGGACCCAGTACTTC.

V usage is TRBV19 and J usage is TRBJ1-4; TRBD1 agrees at 7 bases. With 3 bases clipped from V and 4 bases from J, the junction kept 2 bases outside the gene matches. Germline V gene sequence: CDR1 LNHDA, CDR2 SQIVND (reference sequence). This CDR3 is built from 14 residues. CDR3 coding DNA: TGTGCCAGTAGTATGGGACAGCGTAATGAAAAACTGTTTTTT. Its protein product is CASSMGQRNEKLFF.

This clone has only one observation. The rearrangement uses TRBV2 and TRBJ2-5; D possibly corresponds to TRBD2 (6 bases). The CDR3 loop spans 15 amino acids. Per germline, CDR1 SNHLY and CDR2 FYNNEI. Deletions cut 6 bases from V and 4 bases from J, with 18 bases between. In DNA, the CDR3 is TGTGCCAGCAGGGAGGGGCCCAAAAGCGGAGAGACCCAGTACTTC. As protein: CASREGPKSGETQYF.

The chain uses TRBV29-1 and TRBJ2-2, with TRBD2 matching 8 bases. The CDR3 extends over 15 amino acids. Unmatched junction bases numbered 12, after V lost 7 bases and J lost 5 bases. Per germline, CDR1 SQVTM and CDR2 ANQGSEA. Written as DNA, the CDR3 is TGCAGCGGGAGGTCGGCGGGAGGAGGGACCGGGGAGCTGTTTTTT. Translated, it gives CSGRSAGGGTGELFF.

The chain joins TRBV3-1 (or the pseudogene TRBV3-2) to TRBJ1-6; D is unclear. This CDR3 spans 14 amino acids. CDR1 and CDR2 (germline): LGHDT, YNNKEL (reference sequence). The ends were cut back, 0 bases at V and 10 bases at J, with 10 bases in the middle. For the CDR3, the DNA is TGTGCCAGCAGCCAAGACGGGGTAGGATCACCCCTCCACTTT. It translates to CASSQDGVGSPLHF.

V usage is TRBV19 and J usage is TRBJ1-4; D gene ambiguous. This CDR3 is 17 amino acids long. CDR1 and CDR2 from the germline V gene are LNHDA and SQIVND (reference sequence). V shed 3 bases and J shed 8 bases, with 22 bases lying between them. The DNA of the CDR3 is TGTGCCAGTAGTATGCTCTCTACTAAGAGGGCCCAGGAAAAACTGTTTTTT. It yields the protein CASSMLSTKRAQEKLFF.

V usage is TRBV7-3 and J usage is TRBJ2-5; the match to TRBD1 covers 12 bases. The V segment lost 4 bases and the J segment 5 bases; nucleotides outside the gene matches: 8. The CDR3 spans 16 residues. CDR1 and CDR2 from the germline V gene are SGHTA and FQGTGA. The DNA of the CDR3 is TGTGCCAGCAGCTCGGGACAGGGGGCGGCCGGGGAGACCCAGTACTTC. Translated, it gives CASSSGQGAAGETQYF.

The chain employs TRBV5-1 and TRBJ1-4; 8 bases match TRBD1. After removal of 7 bases from V and 6 bases from J, the junction contained 5 bases not matched to a gene. CDR1 is SGHRS, CDR2 YFSETQ, per germline. The CDR3 totals 13 residues. Here the CDR3 DNA reads TGCGCCAGCCAGGGGGCGCCTGATGAAAAACTGTTTTTT. This translates into CASQGAPDEKLFF.

The chain is built from TRBV6-5 and TRBJ2-7, with 7 bases aligning to TRBD2. J was trimmed by 2 bases and V by 6 bases; bases with no gene match: 10. The CDR3 spans 15 residues. Germline CDR1 is MNHEY and CDR2 is SVGAGI. The CDR3 reads CASSDGGAGTYEQYF. For the CDR3, the DNA is TGTGCCAGCAGCGATGGAGGAGCGGGAACCTACGAGCAGTACTTC.

The chain recombines TRBV18 with TRBJ1-5; unclear D gene. This CDR3 is built from 12 residues. The V end lost 2 bases, the J end lost 4 bases, and 3 bases lay between the germline ends. Per the germline V gene, CDR1 is KGHSH and CDR2 is LQKENI. Written as DNA, the CDR3 is TGTGCCAGCTCACCATCGAATCAGCCCCAGCATTTT. This translates into CASSPSNQPQHF.

The V and J genes are TRBV2 and TRBJ1-1; TRBD1 might be the D (6 bases). The CDR3 runs 13 residues. Between the trimmed V and J ends, which lost 6 bases and 1 base, there was a span of 9 bases. Germline V gene data show CDR1 as SNHLY and CDR2 as FYNNEI. CDR3 in amino acids: CASRNRENTEAFF. The CDR3 DNA reads as TGTGCCAGCAGGAACAGGGAGAACACTGAAGCTTTCTTT.

This clone was observed once. The V call is TRBV4-2, the J call TRBJ2-7, with 7 bases fitting TRBD1. With V trimmed by 5 bases and J by 4 bases, 11 bases remained unmatched. The CDR3 has 15 amino acids. Per the germline V gene, CDR1 is LGHNA and CDR2 is YNFKEQ. CDR3 in amino acids: CASSTTSGTAYEQYF. The DNA of the CDR3 is TGTGCCAGCAGCACTACCTCCGGGACAGCTTACGAGCAGTACTTC.

The genes are TRBV5-5 and TRBJ1-1; TRBD1 is a possible D gene (6 bases). The CDR3 contains 15 residues. Trimming pared 0 bases from V and 5 bases from J, leaving 14 bases between. CDR1 and CDR2 from the germline V gene are SGHKS and YYEKEE (reference sequence). The CDR3 region is CASSLAEGVWTEAFF. The CDR3 coding sequence is TGTGCCAGCAGCTTGGCCGAGGGGGTATGGACTGAAGCTTTCTTT.